This entry concerns a single T cell receptor beta chain. The sample originates from a study of blood T cell repertoires in COVID-19. Study-wide context: Sites in the United States, Italy and Spain provided acute and convalescent COVID-19 samples. Nucleic acid was either cDNA or gDNA, and it came from T cells, B-cell-depleted T cells, or PBMCs.

The V gene's germline CDR1 is SGHAT and CDR2 FQDESV (reference sequence). J gave up 0 bases and V 4 bases, and 5 bases lay outside the gene matches. The CDR3 runs to 15 residues. Study processing details: How many nucleated cells were present was estimated from reference gene primer amplification. Generated by immunoSEQ multiplex PCR, the TCRdb table keeps only in-frame clones and is missing some. V and J calls and clone size follow that table, whereas D and trimming were derived from the DNA. The sample consists of 50,000 to 65,000 clones, approximately 85% of them appearing once. This TCR came from a human donor in a cohort sampled during active COVID-19. The sequencing input was peripheral blood. The chain carries TRBV11-1 and TRBJ1-1; 7 nucleotides line up with TRBD1. In DNA form, the CDR3 reads TGTGCCAGCAGCTCCGGGACAGCCATGAACACTGAAGCTTTCTTT. Amino acids: CASSSGTAMNTEAFF. Full variable domain (outside the CDR3, taken from reference TRBV11-1 and TRBJ1-1): EAEVAQSPRYKITEKSQAVAFWCDPISGHATLYWYRQILGQGPELLVQFQDESVVDDSQLPKDRFSAERLKGVDSTLKIQPAELGDSAMYLCASSSGTAMNTEAFFGQGTRLTVV.